This entry is about one T cell receptor beta chain. This specimen belongs to a study of blood T cell repertoires in COVID-19. The CDR3 runs 14 residues. Germline-derived CDR1 and CDR2 are MNHNY and SVGAGI (reference sequence). Trimming removed 4 bases from V and 3 bases from J; junction bases left unmatched: 6. Produced via immunoSEQ multiplex PCR; TCRdb's table is partial and in-frame only. The sample has 250,000 or so clones, over 80% seen once. The sequence came from a woman aged 55-69 years with active or convalescent COVID-19. The chain is built from TRBV6-6 and TRBJ2-7; TRBD1 matches 7 bases. The sequenced sample was peripheral blood. The CDR3 DNA reads as TGTGCCAGCAGTTCACAGGGGCAAGACTACGAGCAGTACTTC. It specifies CASSSQGQDYEQYF.